Below, 17 T cell receptor beta chains from the same sample are listed, as sequenced in a study of blood T cell repertoires in COVID-19. The method was immunoSEQ multiplex PCR; TCRdb's version includes in-frame clones alone and lacks a portion of them. The table shows some 340,000 clones, with around 80% occurring only once. Sequencing was carried out using peripheral blood. The receptors were sampled from a man aged 30 to 39 with active or convalescent COVID-19.

The gene calls are TRBV19 and TRBJ2-1, with D tentatively TRBD2 (5 bases). The length of the CDR3 is 16 residues. V gave up 3 bases and J gave up 5 bases, with 17 bases separating them. In germline, CDR1 is LNHDA, CDR2 SQIVND (reference sequence). The CDR3 here is CASSIKRSFPNNEQFF. The CDR3 coding sequence is TGTGCCAGTAGTATTAAGCGGTCCTTCCCGAACAATGAGCAGTTCTTC.

CDR3 residues: CASSSQGAQGGYTF. CDR3 bases: TGTGCCAGCAGTTCACAGGGGGCGCAAGGTGGCTACACCTTC. The chain joins TRBV6-5 to TRBJ1-2, with TRBD1 matching 9 bases. J lost 7 bases, V lost 4 bases, and 7 bases had no gene match. This CDR3 has 14 amino acids. Germline V lookup: CDR1 MNHEY, CDR2 SVGAGI.

The genes are TRBV4-2 and TRBJ2-2; TRBD2 agrees at 11 bases. J gave up 5 bases and V 1 base, and 9 bases lay outside the gene matches. The CDR3 extends over 18 amino acids. Germline V gene data show CDR1 as LGHNA and CDR2 as YNFKEQ. CDR3 sequence (DNA): TGTGCCAGCAGCCAAGGGAGGGAACTAGCGGGGGAGACCGGGGAGCTGTTTTTT. Its protein product is CASSQGRELAGETGELFF.

The chain employs TRBV7-3 and TRBJ2-2, with 8 bases lining up with TRBD2. V gave up 5 bases and J gave up 1 base; unmatched junction bases: 3. Germline V gene sequence: CDR1 SGHTA, CDR2 FQGTGA. This CDR3 contains 15 residues. CDR3: CASSRTSGNTGELFF. DNA of the CDR3: TGTGCCAGCAGCCGTACTAGCGGGAACACCGGGGAGCTGTTTTTT.

This rearrangement joins TRBV30 to TRBJ1-1, with a possible D match to TRBD1 (6 bases). Germline-derived CDR1 and CDR2 are GTSNPN and SVGIG (reference sequence). The CDR3 is 16 amino acids. The V and J ends lost 1 base and 1 base respectively, with 16 bases between them. The CDR3 loop reads CAWSAVNRASNTEAFF. The CDR3 nucleotides read TGTGCCTGGAGTGCAGTAAACAGGGCCTCGAACACTGAAGCTTTCTTT.

The rearrangement joins TRBV4-1 to TRBJ1-5; D gene uncertain. The length of the CDR3 is 13 residues. The V gene lost 0 bases and the J gene lost 7 bases, with 7 bases spanning the gap. In germline, CDR1 is MGHRA, CDR2 YSYEKL. The CDR3 spells CASSQDPRQPQHF. The CDR3 DNA sequence: TGCGCCAGCAGCCAAGACCCTCGGCAGCCCCAGCATTTT.

This clone was observed once. The chain has TRBV7-9 and TRBJ1-2, with 11 bases identical to TRBD1. The V and J ends lost 3 bases and 8 bases, in that order; junction bases with no gene match: 2. This CDR3 is built from 13 residues. Germline loops: CDR1 SEHNR, CDR2 FQNEAQ (reference sequence). This chain's CDR3 is CASSFGTGGGYTF. In nucleotides, the CDR3 is TGTGCCAGCAGCTTTGGGACAGGGGGAGGCTACACCTTC.

This chain connects TRBV18 to TRBJ2-3; D remains unclear. V shed 2 bases and J shed 6 bases, with 9 bases lying between them. CDR1 and CDR2 (germline): KGHSH, LQKENI. This CDR3 comprises 13 residues. In DNA, the CDR3 is TGTGCCAGCTCACCATCCCTTGAGGATACGCAGTATTTT. Its protein product is CASSPSLEDTQYF. Complete variable domain (other parts from reference TRBV18 and TRBJ2-3): NAGVMQNPRHLVRRRGQEARLRCSPMKGHSHVYWYRQLPEEGLKFMVYLQKENIIDESGMPKERFSAEFPKEGPSILRIQQVVRGDSAAYFCASSPSLEDTQYFGPGTRLTVL.

As DNA, the CDR3 is TGTGCCAGCAGCTTCCGGACTAGCGGGAGGGAAGAGTTCTTC. Encoded protein: CASSFRTSGREEFF. The genes are TRBV7-2 and TRBJ2-1, with 15 bases matching TRBD2. V dropped 3 bases and J dropped 14; count of bases not matched to a gene: 5. CDR1 and CDR2 from the germline V gene are SGHTA and FQGNSA. This CDR3 has 14 amino acids.

V is TRBV30 and J is TRBJ1-5; 7 bases are a match to TRBD1. The CDR3 length is 14 residues. V was pared by 2 bases and J by 6 bases, with 7 bases of the junction left unmatched. Germline V gene data show CDR1 as GTSNPN and CDR2 as SVGIG (reference sequence). CDR3 DNA: TGTGCCTGGAGTCTCAACAGGGGTGGTCAGCCCCAGCATTTT. Translation: CAWSLNRGGQPQHF.

The CDR3 is CATTQGQLLNEQFF. CDR3 nucleotide sequence: TGTGCCACCACTCAGGGACAATTGCTCAATGAGCAGTTCTTC. This chain connects TRBV15 to TRBJ2-1, with D possibly TRBD1 on 6 matching bases. The CDR3 consists of 14 residues. With 7 bases removed from V and 6 bases from J, the gap between germline ends came to 16 bases. Germline V gene sequence: CDR1 LNHNV, CDR2 YYDKDF (reference sequence).

This chain connects TRBV6-5 to TRBJ1-5; D not certain. This CDR3 region has 15 residues. V lost 0 bases to trimming and J lost 6 bases, with 12 bases between them. The germline gives CDR1 MNHEY, CDR2 SVGAGI. The CDR3 loop is CASSYSGDKGQPQHF. In DNA form, the CDR3 reads TGTGCCAGCAGTTACTCAGGCGACAAAGGTCAGCCCCAGCATTTT.

CDR3 residues: CASSQGYIGDSPLHF. CDR3 nucleotides: TGCGCCAGCAGCCAAGGCTATATCGGAGATTCACCCCTCCACTTT. The chain combines TRBV4-1 with TRBJ1-6; D is unclear. With 1 base removed from V and 8 bases from J, the gap between germline ends came to 12 bases. Germline values: CDR1 MGHRA, CDR2 YSYEKL. This CDR3 spans 15 amino acids.

Only one count was recorded for this clone. CDR3 amino acids: CASSPATGVSSHEQYF. The CDR3 DNA is TGCGCCAGCAGCCCCGCAACAGGGGTGAGTTCCCACGAGCAGTACTTC. V is TRBV4-3 and J is TRBJ2-7; TRBD1 matches at 7 bases. The V segment lost 4 bases and the J segment 5 bases; nucleotides outside the gene matches: 14. Germline V gene lookup returns CDR1 LGHNA and CDR2 YSLEER. There are 16 residues in the CDR3.

This clone has just one count. The rearrangement links TRBV9 to TRBJ1-2; maybe TRBD1 (5 bases). Trimming pared 0 bases from V and 4 bases from J, leaving 13 bases between. The CDR3 loop spans 15 amino acids. Germline lookup yields CDR1 SGDLS and CDR2 YYNGEE. CDR3 amino acids: CASSVEARVGYGYTF. In DNA, the CDR3 is TGTGCCAGCAGCGTAGAGGCCAGGGTCGGCTATGGCTACACCTTC.

This clone was recorded many times. This rearrangement joins TRBV13 to TRBJ1-2; 7 bases match TRBD1. The V and J ends lost 4 bases and 6 bases, in that order; junction bases with no gene match: 5. The CDR3 has 13 amino acids. Germline-derived CDR1 and CDR2 are PRHDT and FYEKMQ (reference sequence). Written as DNA, the CDR3 is TGTGCCAGCAGCTATCAACAGGGGAATGGCTACACCTTC. It is translated as CASSYQQGNGYTF.

The chain joins TRBV12-3 or TRBV12-4 to TRBJ2-7; D perhaps matches TRBD1 (6 bases). The CDR3 runs 13 residues. Trimming removed 6 bases at V and 1 base at J, with 10 bases between. This chain's CDR3 is CASSRQVSYEQYF. CDR3 sequence (DNA): TGTGCCAGCAGCCGACAGGTATCCTACGAGCAGTACTTC.